The rows below give T cell receptor beta chains drawn from one sample of a study of T cell repertoires in aging, cancer and after chemotherapy. TCRdb used MiXCR to reprocess the multiplex PCR reads, holding one entry per CDR3 protein. The repertoire holds about 2,500 distinct CDR3 sequences, with 24% as singletons. Specimen: blood. The receptors originated from a human donor with a solid tumor. CDR3s include the opening cysteine and the closing phenylalanine or tryptophan. The order of the fields is J gene, D gene, clone size, V gene, CDR3 DNA, CDR3 protein. The D gene is left open where the match is weak. Size tells how often a clone was seen (once, few, many) or the class of an expanded clone, and some rows leave it out.

>TRBJ1-1|TRBD1|large|TRBV7-6
TGTGCCAGCAGCCAGGGACAGGCGACGAACACTGAAGCTTTCTTT
CASSQGQATNTEAFF
>TRBJ2-2|NA|few|TRBV30
TGTGCCTGGACTAGCGTGTACACCGGGGAGCTGTTTTTT
CAWTSVYTGELFF
>TRBJ1-5|TRBD1|NA|TRBV27
TGTGCCAGCAGTTTGACAGGGCATCAGCCCCAGCATTTT
CASSLTGHQPQHF
>TRBJ2-7|NA|few|TRBV10-3
TGTGCCAGCAAGGACGGGCCCTACGAGCAGTACTTC
CASKDGPYEQYF
>TRBJ1-2|NA|medium-sized|TRBV6-1
TGTGCCAGCAGTGAACGTGACATTTGGGGCTACACCTTC
CASSERDIWGYTF
>TRBJ2-3|NA|NA|TRBV19
TGTGCCAGTAGCCCCCGGAGAGGCACCACAGATACGCAGTATTTT
CASSPRRGTTDTQYF
>TRBJ2-6|TRBD2|NA|TRBV27
TGTGCCAGCACCTCGTCAAGCGGGAGGAATGGGGCCAACGTCCTGACTTTC
CASTSSSGRNGANVLTF
>TRBJ2-7|TRBD2|few|TRBV5-1
TGCGCCAGCAGCCGGACTAGCGGGAGCAACGAGCAGTACTTC
CASSRTSGSNEQYF
>TRBJ2-7|TRBD1|few|TRBV19
TGTGCCAGTAGTGCGGGACAGGGGGCGGGGTACTACGAGCAGTACTTC
CASSAGQGAGYYEQYF
>TRBJ1-1|TRBD1|medium-sized|TRBV20-1
TGCAGTGCTGAGGACAGGATGAACACTGAAGCTTTCTTT
CSAEDRMNTEAFF
>TRBJ1-6|TRBD1|NA|TRBV6-5
TGTGCCAGCAGTTACTCGAGGACAGGATCTTTGAATTCACCCCTCCACTTT
CASSYSRTGSLNSPLHF
>TRBJ1-5|NA|NA|TRBV19
TGTGCCAGTAGTATTTCAGGGAGCAATCAGCCCCAGCATTTT
CASSISGSNQPQHF
>TRBJ1-5|TRBD1|medium-sized|TRBV19
TGTGCCAGTAGTTGGGCAGGGGGCAGGATTCAGCCCCAGCATTTT
CASSWAGGRIQPQHF
>TRBJ1-1|NA|large|TRBV29-1
TGCAGCGTGACGGGGGACTTCGCCTACACTGAAGCTTTCTTT
CSVTGDFAYTEAFF
>TRBJ2-3|TRBD2|NA|TRBV7-6
TGTGCCAGCAGCTTAGGGTATTCGCGGGGGGGCACAGATACGCAGTATTTT
CASSLGYSRGGTDTQYF
>TRBJ2-2|NA|NA|TRBV12-3/TRBV12-4
TGTGCCAGCAGTTTATGGGAGGACACCGGGGAGCTGTTTTTT
CASSLWEDTGELFF
>TRBJ1-4|NA|few|TRBV6-5
TGTGCCACCACGCCGACGGCGGGTGGTGAAAAACTGTTTTTT
CATTPTAGGEKLFF
>TRBJ1-2|NA|large|TRBV20-1
TGCAGTGCTAGAGATCCGACAGGAGGGGTGGATGGCTACACCTTC
CSARDPTGGVDGYTF
>TRBJ2-3|NA|large|TRBV12-3/TRBV12-4
TGTGCCAGCAGGGACACAGATACGCAGTATTTT
CASRDTDTQYF
>TRBJ2-2|NA|once|TRBV19
TGTGCCAGTATTATTTGGCAACGCGACACCGGGGAGCTGTTTTTT
CASIIWQRDTGELFF
>TRBJ1-2|NA|NA|TRBV20-1
TGCAGTGTCCGAGGACGTTATTCTAACTATGGCTACACCTTC
CSVRGRYSNYGYTF
>TRBJ2-3|TRBD2|NA|TRBV5-1
TGCGCCAGCAGCTTAGAACTAGCGGGAGCGTCGGATACGCAGTATTTT
CASSLELAGASDTQYF
>TRBJ1-1|TRBD1|few|TRBV7-3
TGTGCCAGCAGCGTAGGGGGCTTGAACACTGAAGCTTTCTTT
CASSVGGLNTEAFF
>TRBJ1-2|NA|few|TRBV27
TGTGCCAGCAGTTTAAACGGGGGGAGCGGCTACACCTTC
CASSLNGGSGYTF
>TRBJ2-5|NA|NA|TRBV12-5
TGTGCTAGTGGTTTGGGGTCCGTGGAGACCCAGTACTTC
CASGLGSVETQYF
>TRBJ1-2|TRBD1|NA|TRBV7-9
TGTGCCAGCAGCTTAGATACAGGGGGCTCAAAATATGGCTACACCTTC
CASSLDTGGSKYGYTF
>TRBJ1-5|TRBD1|few|TRBV12-3/TRBV12-4
TGTGCCAGCAGTTTATCAGGGCAGGGGGCGAGTTTATCCCAGCATTTT
CASSLSGQGASLSQHF
>TRBJ2-7|NA|few|TRBV4-2
TGTGCCAGCAGCCATCCGGACAGATCTAATGACGAGCAGTACTTC
CASSHPDRSNDEQYF
>TRBJ1-1|TRBD1|few|TRBV7-9
TGTGCCAGCAGGGACAGGGGGCGGAGGGCTTTCTTT
CASRDRGRRAFF
>TRBJ2-3|TRBD2|medium-sized|TRBV7-9
TGTGCCAGCAGCTCCAGCCCACTAGCGGGAGGACGTTTT
CASSSSPLAGGRF
>TRBJ1-2|TRBD1|few|TRBV6-1
TGTGCCAGCAGTGTTGAACAGGGGGCTAACTATGGCTACACCTTC
CASSVEQGANYGYTF
>TRBJ2-3|NA|large|TRBV30
TGTGCCTGGACCGCCCGAGGCACAGATACGCAGTATTTT
CAWTARGTDTQYF
>TRBJ2-3|NA|few|TRBV6-2/TRBV6-3
TGTGCCAGCGGGGCGGGGTACAACACAGATACGCAGTATTTT
CASGAGYNTDTQYF
>TRBJ2-1|TRBD2|few|TRBV7-7
TGTGCTAGCAGCTTAGAGCGGGGGGTTGAGCAGTTCTTC
CASSLERGVEQFF
>TRBJ2-5|TRBD1|medium-sized|TRBV6-1
TGTGCCAGCAGTGTGCAGGGGGCGAGGGAGACCCAGTACTTC
CASSVQGARETQYF
>TRBJ2-5|TRBD1|NA|TRBV2
TGTGCCAGCAGGGACAGGGGTGGGGAGACCCAGTACTTC
CASRDRGGETQYF
>TRBJ2-1|NA|few|TRBV11-2
TGTGCCAGCAGCTTAGGGGGGCCTCAAAATGAGCAGTTCTTC
CASSLGGPQNEQFF
>TRBJ1-6|NA|few|TRBV20-1
TGCAGTGCTGCCACCGGGGGCGGTGCCTATAATTCACCCCTCCACTTT
CSAATGGGAYNSPLHF
>TRBJ1-3|NA|few|TRBV18
TGTGCCAGCTCACCACAAGGAAACACCATATATTTT
CASSPQGNTIYF